The 9 T cell receptor beta chains listed next were all sequenced from one sample in a study of blood T cell repertoires in COVID-19 (dated by TCRdb to 2018 to 2021). Receptors were amplified or captured by the immunoSEQ multiplex PCR assay. In its TCRdb copy, this immuneACCESS table keeps in-frame sequences only and misses some clones. Where compared with another copy, unresolved V genes explain less than half of these, and the others have no known cause. The table for this sample lists roughly 200,000 clones; around nine tenths of them were counted only once. 18% of the sample is taken by the ten largest. Specimen: peripheral blood. All receptors derive from a middle-aged man with COVID-19, enrolled during active disease.

The J gene is TRBJ1-1, the V gene TRBV12-3 or TRBV12-4; no firm D call. The CDR3 consists of 13 residues. V lost 5 bases and J lost 3, with 10 bases in between. CDR3 loop: CASSTHTDTEAFF. CDR3 DNA sequence: TGTGCCAGCAGTACCCACACCGACACTGAAGCTTTCTTT.

The chain carries TRBV10-3 and TRBJ2-1; 7 nucleotides match TRBD1. CDR1 and CDR2 (germline): ENHRY, SYGVKD. This CDR3 is 15 amino acids long. V was clipped by 8 bases and J by 6 bases; unmatched bases: 13. CDR3 protein: CAIRDSSSGRNEQFF. The DNA for the CDR3 is TGTGCCATCCGGGACAGCTCATCCGGTCGCAATGAGCAGTTCTTC.

In this sample, this clone turned up once. This chain connects TRBV5-4 to TRBJ2-5, with 10 bases matching TRBD2. Germline-derived CDR1 and CDR2 are SGHNT and YYREEE (reference sequence). The junction had 4 bases not matched to a gene; V was cut back by 1 base and J by 4 bases. The CDR3 is 15 amino acids. In DNA form, the CDR3 reads TGTGCCAGCAGCTTGTTCCAGCGGGAGGGAGAGACCCAGTACTTC. Its protein is CASSLFQREGETQYF.

The chain employs TRBV19 and TRBJ1-3; 7 bases fit TRBD1. The CDR3 runs 15 residues. J lost 4 bases, V lost 4 bases, and 7 bases had no gene match. Germline V gene lookup returns CDR1 LNHDA and CDR2 SQIVND (reference sequence). The CDR3 region has the DNA TGTGCCAGTAGTACCACGACAGGGTTGGGAAACACCATATATTTT. Protein sequence: CASSTTTGLGNTIYF.

The rearrangement uses TRBV5-1 and TRBJ1-1; 7 bases are shared with TRBD1. The J segment lost 6 bases and the V segment lost 4 bases, leaving 3 bases of the junction unmatched. The V gene's germline CDR1 is SGHRS and CDR2 YFSETQ. The CDR3 has 12 amino acids. CDR3 protein: CASSTDRAEAFF. CDR3 DNA sequence: TGCGCCAGCAGCACCGACAGGGCTGAAGCTTTCTTT.

This clone was recorded once. DNA of the CDR3: TGCGCCAGCAGCCGGGGACTAGCGGGAGGGGCCGGGGAGCTGTTTTTT. Translated, it gives CASSRGLAGGAGELFF. The chain combines TRBV4-1 with TRBJ2-2, with 16 nucleotides matching TRBD2. The CDR3 has 16 amino acids. The V and J ends lost 4 bases and 6 bases, in that order; junction bases with no gene match: 2. Looked up from germline, CDR1 is MGHRA and CDR2 is YSYEKL.

This chain connects TRBV5-6 to TRBJ2-2; 8 nucleotides line up with TRBD2. CDR1 and CDR2 (germline): SGHDT, YYEEEE. This CDR3 spans 14 amino acids. V was clipped by 2 bases and J by 6 bases; unmatched bases: 3. The DNA of the CDR3 is TGTGCCAGCAGCTTAGCGGGAGTTGCCGGGGAGCTGTTTTTT. It is translated as CASSLAGVAGELFF.

This clone occurred once. V and J are TRBV6-2 or TRBV6-3 and TRBJ2-5; 7 bases are shared with TRBD1. CDR1 and CDR2 from the germline V gene are MNHEY and SVGEGT. This CDR3 is 16 amino acids long. With V trimmed by 5 bases and J by 5 bases, 14 bases remained unmatched. CDR3 DNA: TGTGCCAGCAGTAACACGATGACAGGGTTGTGGGAGACCCAGTACTTC. Translation: CASSNTMTGLWETQYF.

The rearrangement joins TRBV5-4 to TRBJ1-4, with D maybe TRBD1 (6 bases). The germline gives CDR1 SGHNT, CDR2 YYREEE (reference sequence). This CDR3 region has 15 residues. The V and J ends lost 0 bases and 5 bases respectively, with 11 bases between them. The CDR3 here is CASSLVGQPNEKLFF. The CDR3 bases are TGTGCCAGCAGCTTGGTGGGACAACCAAATGAAAAACTGTTTTTT.